This entry features one T cell receptor (beta chain) sequence. Its antigen is undetermined. Other DNA sequences of this sample code for an identical CDR3. This sample is drawn from a study of shared clonotypes between healthy human individuals. Study as a whole: Used for every donor were three CD4 naive, three CD4 memory, two CD8 naive and one CD8 memory plate. Whole-study findings and limits: Generation of non-shared clonotypes was less probable than generation of clonotypes shared by all four donors. Clonotype sharing among donors was thought likely to change with sequencing depth.

J was trimmed by 0 bases and V by 1 base; bases with no gene match: 0. This CDR3 is 15 amino acids long. In germline, CDR1 is SGHAT, CDR2 FQNNGV. Measured with immunoSEQ multiplex PCR; TCRdb has only the in-frame clones, and not every one. The table records 2.3 million or so clones, approximately 95% of them present only once. J is TRBJ2-7 and V is TRBV11-2; the match to TRBD2 covers 10 bases. Sequenced input: naive CD4+ T cells from PBMCs. Documented subset: CD45RA+ positively selected. The receptor's source is a man in his late teens or twenties in good health. Some clones in this sample may be carry-over from other donors' samples. CDR3 DNA sequence: TGTGCCAGCAGCTTAGTAGCGGGAGGCTCCTACGAGCAGTACTTC. Its translation: CASSLVAGGSYEQYF.